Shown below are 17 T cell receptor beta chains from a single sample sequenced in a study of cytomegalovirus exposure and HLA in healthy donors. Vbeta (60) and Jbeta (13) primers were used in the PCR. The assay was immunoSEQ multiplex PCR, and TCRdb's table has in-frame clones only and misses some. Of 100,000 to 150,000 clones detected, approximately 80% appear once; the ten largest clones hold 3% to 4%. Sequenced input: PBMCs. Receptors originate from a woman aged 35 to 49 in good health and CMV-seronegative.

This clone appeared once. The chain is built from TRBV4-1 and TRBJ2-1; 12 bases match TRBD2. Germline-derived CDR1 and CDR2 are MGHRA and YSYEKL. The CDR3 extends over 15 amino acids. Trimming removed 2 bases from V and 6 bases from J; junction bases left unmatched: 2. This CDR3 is CASSQPGLAGNEQFF. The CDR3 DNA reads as TGCGCCAGCAGCCAACCGGGACTAGCGGGCAATGAGCAGTTCTTC.

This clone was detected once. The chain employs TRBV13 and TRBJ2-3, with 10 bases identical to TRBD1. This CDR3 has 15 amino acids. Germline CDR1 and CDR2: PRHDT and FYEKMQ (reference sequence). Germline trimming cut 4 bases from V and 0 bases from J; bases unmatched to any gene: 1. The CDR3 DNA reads TGTGCCAGCAGCTCGGGACAGGGGAGCACAGATACGCAGTATTTT. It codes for CASSSGQGSTDTQYF.

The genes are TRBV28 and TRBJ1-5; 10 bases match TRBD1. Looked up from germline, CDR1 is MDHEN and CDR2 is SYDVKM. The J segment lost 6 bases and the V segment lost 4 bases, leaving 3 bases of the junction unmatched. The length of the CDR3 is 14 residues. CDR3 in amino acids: CASSSTGGPQPQHF. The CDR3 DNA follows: TGTGCCAGCAGTTCGACAGGGGGCCCTCAGCCCCAGCATTTT.

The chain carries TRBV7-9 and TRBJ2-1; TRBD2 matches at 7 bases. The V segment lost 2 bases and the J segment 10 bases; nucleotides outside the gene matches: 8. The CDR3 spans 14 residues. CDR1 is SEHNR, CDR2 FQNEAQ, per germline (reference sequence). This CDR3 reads CASSLYGGDGEQFF. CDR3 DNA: TGTGCCAGCAGCTTATATGGGGGGGACGGGGAGCAGTTCTTC.

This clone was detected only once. CDR3 in amino acids: CASSFLGGGTEAFF. The CDR3 DNA reads TGTGCCAGCAGTTTCTTGGGAGGGGGCACTGAAGCTTTCTTT. The genes are TRBV28 and TRBJ1-1; TRBD1 is a possible D gene (6 bases). The length of the CDR3 is 14 residues. The V end lost 3 bases, the J end lost 4 bases, and 12 bases lay between the germline ends. The V gene's germline CDR1 is MDHEN and CDR2 SYDVKM.

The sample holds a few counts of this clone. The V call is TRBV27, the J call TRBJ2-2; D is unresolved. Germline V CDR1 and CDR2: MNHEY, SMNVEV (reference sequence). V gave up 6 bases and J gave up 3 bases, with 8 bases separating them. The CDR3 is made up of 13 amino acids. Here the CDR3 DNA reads TGTGCCAGCAGCCTCGTTTACACCGGGGAGCTGTTTTTT. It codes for CASSLVYTGELFF.

CDR3 region: CASSYSNAGGTYEQYF. CDR3 sequence (DNA): TGTGCCAGCAGTTACTCCAACGCAGGGGGCACCTACGAGCAGTACTTC. The chain employs TRBV6-5 and TRBJ2-7, with TRBD1 matching 8 bases. This CDR3 has 16 amino acids. The V and J ends lost 0 bases and 2 bases, in that order; junction bases with no gene match: 6. In germline, CDR1 is MNHEY, CDR2 SVGAGI.

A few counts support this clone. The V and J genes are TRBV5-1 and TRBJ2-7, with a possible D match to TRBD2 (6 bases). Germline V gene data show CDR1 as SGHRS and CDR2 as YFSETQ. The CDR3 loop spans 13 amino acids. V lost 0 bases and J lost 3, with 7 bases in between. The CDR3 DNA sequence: TGCGCCAGCAGCTTGGTTAGCGGCTACGAGCAGTACTTC. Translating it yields CASSLVSGYEQYF. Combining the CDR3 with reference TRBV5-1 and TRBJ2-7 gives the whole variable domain KAGVTQTPRYLIKTRGQQVTLSCSPISGHRSVSWYQQTPGQGLQFLFEYFSETQRNKGNFPGRFSGRQFSNSRSEMNVSTLELGDSALYLCASSLVSGYEQYFGPGTRLTVT.

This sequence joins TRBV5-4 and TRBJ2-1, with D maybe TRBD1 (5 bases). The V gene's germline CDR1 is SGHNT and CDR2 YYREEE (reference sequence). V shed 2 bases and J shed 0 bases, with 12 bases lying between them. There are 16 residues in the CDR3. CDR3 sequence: CASSLWGGISYNEQFF. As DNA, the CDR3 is TGTGCCAGCAGCTTATGGGGCGGAATCTCCTACAATGAGCAGTTCTTC.

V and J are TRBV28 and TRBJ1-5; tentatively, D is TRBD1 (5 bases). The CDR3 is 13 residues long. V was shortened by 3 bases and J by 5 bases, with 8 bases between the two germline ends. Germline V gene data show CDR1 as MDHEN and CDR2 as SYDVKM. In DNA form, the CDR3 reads TGTGCCAGCAGTTTCGCAGGGTATCAGCCCCAGCATTTT. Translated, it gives CASSFAGYQPQHF. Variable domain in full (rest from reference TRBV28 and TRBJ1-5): DVKVTQSSRYLVKRTGEKVFLECVQDMDHENMFWYRQDPGLGLRLIYFSYDVKMKEKGDIPEGYSVSREKKERFSLILESASTNQTSMYLCASSFAGYQPQHFGDGTRLSIL.

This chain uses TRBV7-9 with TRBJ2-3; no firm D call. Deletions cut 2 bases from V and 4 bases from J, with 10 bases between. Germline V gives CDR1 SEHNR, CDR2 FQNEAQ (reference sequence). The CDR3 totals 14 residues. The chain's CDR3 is CASSLSERADTQYF. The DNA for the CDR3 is TGTGCCAGCAGCTTATCTGAACGGGCAGATACGCAGTATTTT.

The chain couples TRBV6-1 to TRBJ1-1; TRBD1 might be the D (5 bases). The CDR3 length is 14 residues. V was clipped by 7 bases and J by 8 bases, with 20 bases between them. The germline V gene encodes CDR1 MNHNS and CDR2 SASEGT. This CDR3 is CASTRGPGYAEAFF. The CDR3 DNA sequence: TGTGCCAGCACCCGAGGCCCAGGGTACGCCGAAGCTTTCTTT.

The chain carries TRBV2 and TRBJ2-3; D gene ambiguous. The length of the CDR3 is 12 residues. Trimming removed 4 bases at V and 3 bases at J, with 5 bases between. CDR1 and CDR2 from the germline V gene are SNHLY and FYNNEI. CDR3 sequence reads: CASSAQTDTQYF. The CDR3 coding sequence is TGTGCCAGCAGTGCCCAGACAGATACGCAGTATTTT. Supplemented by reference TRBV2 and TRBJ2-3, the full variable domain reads EPEVTQTPSHQVTQMGQEVILRCVPISNHLYFYWYRQILGQKVEFLVSFYNNEISEKSEIFDDQFSVERPDGSNFTLKIRSTKLEDSAMYFCASSAQTDTQYFGPGTRLTVL.

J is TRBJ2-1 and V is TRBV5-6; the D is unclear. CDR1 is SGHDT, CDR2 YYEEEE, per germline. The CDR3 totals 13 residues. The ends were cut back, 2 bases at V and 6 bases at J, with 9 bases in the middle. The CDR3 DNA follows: TGTGCCAGCAGCTTATCCAGCGCCAATGAGCAGTTCTTC. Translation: CASSLSSANEQFF.

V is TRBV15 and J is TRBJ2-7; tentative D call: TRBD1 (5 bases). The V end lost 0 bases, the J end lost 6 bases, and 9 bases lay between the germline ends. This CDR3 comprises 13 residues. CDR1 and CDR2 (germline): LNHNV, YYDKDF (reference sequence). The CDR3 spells CATSRDRESEQYF. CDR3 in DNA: TGTGCCACCAGCAGAGACAGGGAAAGCGAGCAGTACTTC.

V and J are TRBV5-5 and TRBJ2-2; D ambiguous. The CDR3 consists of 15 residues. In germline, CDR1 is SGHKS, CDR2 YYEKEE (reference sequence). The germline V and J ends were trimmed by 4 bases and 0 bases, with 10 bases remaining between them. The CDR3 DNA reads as TGTGCCAGCAGCGAGTCGCGAACGAACACCGGGGAGCTGTTTTTT. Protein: CASSESRTNTGELFF.

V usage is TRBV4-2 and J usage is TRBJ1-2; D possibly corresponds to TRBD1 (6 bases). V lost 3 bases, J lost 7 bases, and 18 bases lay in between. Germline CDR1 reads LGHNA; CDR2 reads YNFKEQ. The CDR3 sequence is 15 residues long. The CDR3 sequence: CASSQGGGQGGGYTF. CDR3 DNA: TGTGCCAGCAGCCAGGGGGGGGGCCAGGGAGGTGGCTACACCTTC.